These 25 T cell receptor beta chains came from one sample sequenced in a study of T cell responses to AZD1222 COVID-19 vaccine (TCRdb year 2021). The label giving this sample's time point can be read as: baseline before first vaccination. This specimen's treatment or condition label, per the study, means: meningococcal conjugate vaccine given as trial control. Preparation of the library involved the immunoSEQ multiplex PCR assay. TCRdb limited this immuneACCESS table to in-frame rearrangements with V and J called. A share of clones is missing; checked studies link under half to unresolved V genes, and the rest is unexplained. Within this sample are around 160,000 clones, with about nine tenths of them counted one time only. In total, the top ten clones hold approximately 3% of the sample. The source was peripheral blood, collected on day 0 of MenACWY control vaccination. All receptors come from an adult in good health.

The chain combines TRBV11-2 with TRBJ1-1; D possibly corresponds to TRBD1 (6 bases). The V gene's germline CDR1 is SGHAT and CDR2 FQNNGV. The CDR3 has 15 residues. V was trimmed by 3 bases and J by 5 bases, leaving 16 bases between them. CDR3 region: CASSFQYTGRTEAFF. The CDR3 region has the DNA TGTGCCAGCAGCTTTCAGTATACAGGGAGGACTGAAGCTTTCTTT.

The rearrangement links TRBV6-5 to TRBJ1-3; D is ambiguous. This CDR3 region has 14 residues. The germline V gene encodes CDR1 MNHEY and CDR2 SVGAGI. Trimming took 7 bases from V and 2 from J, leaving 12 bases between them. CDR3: CASTLRVPGNTIYF. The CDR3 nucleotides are TGTGCCAGCACCCTCCGAGTCCCTGGAAACACCATATATTTT.

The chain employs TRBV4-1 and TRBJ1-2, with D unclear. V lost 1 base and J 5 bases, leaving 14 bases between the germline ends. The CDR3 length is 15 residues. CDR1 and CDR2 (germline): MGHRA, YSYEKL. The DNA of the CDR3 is TGCGCCAGCAGCCAAGCGGATCGAGTTGGGTATGGCTACACCTTC. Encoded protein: CASSQADRVGYGYTF.

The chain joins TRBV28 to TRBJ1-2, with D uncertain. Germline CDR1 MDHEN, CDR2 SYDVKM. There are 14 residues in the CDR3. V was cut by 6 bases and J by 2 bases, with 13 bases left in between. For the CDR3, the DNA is TGTGCCAGCAGCGAGGGATTTTCAAACTATGGCTACACCTTC. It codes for CASSEGFSNYGYTF.

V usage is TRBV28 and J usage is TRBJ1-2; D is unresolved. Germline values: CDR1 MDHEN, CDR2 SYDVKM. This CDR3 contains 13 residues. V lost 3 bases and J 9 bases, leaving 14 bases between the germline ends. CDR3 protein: CASSLEGIWSYTF. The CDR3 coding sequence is TGTGCCAGCAGTTTGGAGGGAATTTGGAGCTACACCTTC.

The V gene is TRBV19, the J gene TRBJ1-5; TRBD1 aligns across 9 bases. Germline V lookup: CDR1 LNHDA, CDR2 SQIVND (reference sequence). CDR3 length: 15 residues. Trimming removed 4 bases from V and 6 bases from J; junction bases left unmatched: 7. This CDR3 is CASSKGTGYAQPQHF. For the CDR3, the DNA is TGTGCCAGTAGTAAGGGGACAGGGTACGCTCAGCCCCAGCATTTT.

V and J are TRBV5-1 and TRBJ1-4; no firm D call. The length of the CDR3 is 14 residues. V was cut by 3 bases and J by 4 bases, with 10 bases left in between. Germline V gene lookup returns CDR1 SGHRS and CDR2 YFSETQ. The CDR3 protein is CASSSGAYNEKLFF. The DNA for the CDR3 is TGCGCCAGCAGCTCCGGTGCCTATAATGAAAAACTGTTTTTT. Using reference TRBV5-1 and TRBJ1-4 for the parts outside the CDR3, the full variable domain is KAGVTQTPRYLIKTRGQQVTLSCSPISGHRSVSWYQQTPGQGLQFLFEYFSETQRNKGNFPGRFSGRQFSNSRSEMNVSTLELGDSALYLCASSSGAYNEKLFFGSGTQLSVL.

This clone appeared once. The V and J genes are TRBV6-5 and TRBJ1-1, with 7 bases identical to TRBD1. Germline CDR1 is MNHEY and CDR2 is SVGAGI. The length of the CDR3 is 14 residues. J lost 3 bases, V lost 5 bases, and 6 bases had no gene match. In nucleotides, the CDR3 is TGTGCCAGCAGTCACAGGGGTCGGGACACTGAAGCTTTCTTT. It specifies CASSHRGRDTEAFF.

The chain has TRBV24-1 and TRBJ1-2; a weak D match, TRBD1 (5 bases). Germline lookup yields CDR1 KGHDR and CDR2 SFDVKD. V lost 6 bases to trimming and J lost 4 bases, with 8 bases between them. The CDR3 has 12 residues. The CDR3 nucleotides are TGTGCCACCAGTCAGAGGGGCTATGGCTACACCTTC. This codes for CATSQRGYGYTF.

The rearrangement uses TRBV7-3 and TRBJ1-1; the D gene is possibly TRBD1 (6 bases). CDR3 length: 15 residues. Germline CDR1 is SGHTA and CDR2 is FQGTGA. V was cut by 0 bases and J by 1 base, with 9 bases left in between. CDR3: CASSLTGGQNTEAFF. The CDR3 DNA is TGTGCCAGCAGCTTAACGGGGGGACAGAACACTGAAGCTTTCTTT.

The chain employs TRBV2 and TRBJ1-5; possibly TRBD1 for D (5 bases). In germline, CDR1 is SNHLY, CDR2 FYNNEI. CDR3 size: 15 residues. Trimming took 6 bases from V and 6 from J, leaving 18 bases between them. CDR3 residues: CASRDPGPATQPQHF. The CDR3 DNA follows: TGTGCCAGCAGAGACCCGGGGCCAGCTACTCAGCCCCAGCATTTT.

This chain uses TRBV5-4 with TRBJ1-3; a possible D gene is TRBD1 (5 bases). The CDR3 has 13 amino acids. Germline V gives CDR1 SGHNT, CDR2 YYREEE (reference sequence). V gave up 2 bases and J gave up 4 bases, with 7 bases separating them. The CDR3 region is CASSFNRGNTIYF. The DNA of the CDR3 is TGTGCCAGCAGCTTCAACAGGGGAAACACCATATATTTT. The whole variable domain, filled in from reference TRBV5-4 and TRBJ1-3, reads ETGVTQSPTHLIKTRGQQVTLRCSSQSGHNTVSWYQQALGQGPQFIFQYYREEENGRGNFPPRFSGLQFPNYSSELNVNALELDDSALYLCASSFNRGNTIYFGEGSWLTVV.

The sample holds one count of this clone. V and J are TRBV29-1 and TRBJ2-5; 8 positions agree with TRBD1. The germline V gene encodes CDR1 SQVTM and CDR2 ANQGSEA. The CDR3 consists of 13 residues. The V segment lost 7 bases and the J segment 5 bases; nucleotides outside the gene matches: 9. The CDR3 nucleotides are TGCAGCGCGGCAGGGGGCGATTGGGAGACCCAGTACTTC. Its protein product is CSAAGGDWETQYF.

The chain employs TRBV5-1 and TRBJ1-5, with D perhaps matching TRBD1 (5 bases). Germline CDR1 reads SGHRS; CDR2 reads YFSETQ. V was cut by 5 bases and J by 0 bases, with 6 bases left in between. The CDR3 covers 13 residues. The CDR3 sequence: CASRTDSNQPQHF. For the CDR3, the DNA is TGCGCCAGCAGGACAGATAGCAATCAGCCCCAGCATTTT.

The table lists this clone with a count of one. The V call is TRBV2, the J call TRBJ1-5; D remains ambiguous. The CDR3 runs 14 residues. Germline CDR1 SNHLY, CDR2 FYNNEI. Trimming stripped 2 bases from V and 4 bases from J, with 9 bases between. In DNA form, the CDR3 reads TGTGCCAGCAGTGAAAAGGCACGTAATCAGCCCCAGCATTTT. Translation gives CASSEKARNQPQHF.

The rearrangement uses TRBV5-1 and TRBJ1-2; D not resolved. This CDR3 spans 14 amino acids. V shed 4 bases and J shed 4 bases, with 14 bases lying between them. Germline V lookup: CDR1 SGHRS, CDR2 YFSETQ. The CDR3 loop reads CASSLTSGSYGYTF. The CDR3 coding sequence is TGCGCCAGCAGCCTGACCTCCGGGAGCTATGGCTACACCTTC.

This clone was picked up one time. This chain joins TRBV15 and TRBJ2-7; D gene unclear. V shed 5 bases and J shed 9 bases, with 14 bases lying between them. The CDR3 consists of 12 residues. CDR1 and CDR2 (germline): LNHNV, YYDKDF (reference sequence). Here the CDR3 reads CATSEPLKRQYF. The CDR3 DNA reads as TGTGCCACCAGCGAGCCCCTGAAGAGGCAGTACTTC.

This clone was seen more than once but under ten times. The CDR3 is CASSQDPVTEAFF. CDR3 bases: TGTGCCAGCAGCCAAGATCCGGTTACTGAAGCTTTCTTT. V gene TRBV3-1 (or the pseudogene TRBV3-2) combines with J gene TRBJ1-1, with no clear D. Looked up from germline, CDR1 is LGHDT and CDR2 is YNNKEL (reference sequence). The CDR3 runs to 13 residues. Trimming stripped 0 bases from V and 5 bases from J, with 7 bases between.

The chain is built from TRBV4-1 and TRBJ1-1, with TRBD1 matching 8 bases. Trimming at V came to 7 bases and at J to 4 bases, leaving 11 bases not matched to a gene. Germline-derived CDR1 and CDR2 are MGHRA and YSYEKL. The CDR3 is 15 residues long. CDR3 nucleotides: TGCGCCAGCACCACAAAGGGACAGGAGGCCACTGAAGCTTTCTTT. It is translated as CASTTKGQEATEAFF.

CDR3 amino acids: CASSQGYSGIDYTF. For the CDR3, the DNA is TGCGCCAGCAGCCAAGGATACAGTGGGATTGACTACACCTTC. This sequence joins TRBV4-1 and TRBJ1-2, with D hard to call. V lost 1 base and J 10 bases, leaving 16 bases between the germline ends. CDR3 size: 14 residues. Germline CDR1 and CDR2: MGHRA and YSYEKL.

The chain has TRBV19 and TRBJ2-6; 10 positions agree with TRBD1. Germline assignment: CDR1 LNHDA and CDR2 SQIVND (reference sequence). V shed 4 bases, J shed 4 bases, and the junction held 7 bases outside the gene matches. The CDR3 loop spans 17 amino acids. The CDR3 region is CASSTGTGVQGANVLTF. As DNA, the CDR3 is TGTGCCAGTAGTACCGGGACAGGGGTCCAAGGGGCCAACGTCCTGACTTTC.

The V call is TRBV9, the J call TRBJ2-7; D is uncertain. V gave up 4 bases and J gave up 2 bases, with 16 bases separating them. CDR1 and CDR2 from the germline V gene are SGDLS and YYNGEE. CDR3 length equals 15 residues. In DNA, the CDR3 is TGTGCCAGCAGCCCTGGTGTGGCACCAACCTACGAGCAGTACTTC. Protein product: CASSPGVAPTYEQYF.

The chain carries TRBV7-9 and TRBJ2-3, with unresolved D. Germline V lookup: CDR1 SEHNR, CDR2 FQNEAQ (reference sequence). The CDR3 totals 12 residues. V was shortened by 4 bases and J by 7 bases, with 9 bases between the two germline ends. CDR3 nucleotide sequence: TGTGCCAGCAGCTCCACTACAAATACGCAGTATTTT. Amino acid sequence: CASSSTTNTQYF. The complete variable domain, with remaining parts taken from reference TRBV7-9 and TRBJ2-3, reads DTGVSQNPRHKITKRGQNVTFRCDPISEHNRLYWYRQTLGQGPEFLTYFQNEAQLEKSRLLSDRFSAERPKGSFSTLEIQRTEQGDSAMYLCASSSTTNTQYFGPGTRLTVL.

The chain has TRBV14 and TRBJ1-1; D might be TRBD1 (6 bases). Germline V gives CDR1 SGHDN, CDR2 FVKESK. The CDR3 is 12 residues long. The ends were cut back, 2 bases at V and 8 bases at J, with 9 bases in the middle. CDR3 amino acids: CASSQFRGEAFF. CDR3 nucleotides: TGTGCCAGCAGCCAATTTAGGGGGGAAGCTTTCTTT.

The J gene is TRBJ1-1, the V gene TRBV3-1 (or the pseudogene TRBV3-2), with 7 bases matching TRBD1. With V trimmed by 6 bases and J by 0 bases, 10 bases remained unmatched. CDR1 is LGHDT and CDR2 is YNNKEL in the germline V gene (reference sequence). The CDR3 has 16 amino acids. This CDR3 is CASSFRGEAVNTEAFF. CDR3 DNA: TGTGCCAGCAGTTTCAGGGGGGAGGCAGTGAACACTGAAGCTTTCTTT.